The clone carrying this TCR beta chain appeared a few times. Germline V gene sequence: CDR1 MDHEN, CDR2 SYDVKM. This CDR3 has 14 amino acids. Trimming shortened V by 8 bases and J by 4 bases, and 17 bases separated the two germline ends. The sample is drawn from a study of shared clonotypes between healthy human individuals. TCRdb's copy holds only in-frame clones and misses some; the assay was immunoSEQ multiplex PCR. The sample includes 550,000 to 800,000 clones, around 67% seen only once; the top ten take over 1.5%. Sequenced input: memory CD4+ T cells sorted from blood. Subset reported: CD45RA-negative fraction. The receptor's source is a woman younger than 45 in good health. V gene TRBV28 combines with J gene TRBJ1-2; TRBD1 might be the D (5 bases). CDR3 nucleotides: TGTGCCAGCGGTTCTACGGACACCTTCTATGGCTACACCTTC. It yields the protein CASGSTDTFYGYTF.